The clone carrying this TCR beta chain has only a few counts. This sample was taken from a study of patients and donors after allogeneic stem cell transplantation. Germline-derived CDR1 and CDR2 are DFQATT and SNEGSKA (reference sequence). CDR3 length equals 17 residues. Trimming shortened V by 2 bases and J by 7 bases, and 24 bases separated the two germline ends. TCRdb re-analysed the RT-PCR reads in MiXCR, keeping a single row per CDR3 protein. The table has hundreds of thousands of distinct CDR3 sequences, approximately 16% seen once; the top ten hold roughly 7%. J is TRBJ2-1 and V is TRBV20-1; D is perhaps TRBD2 (7 bases). Sample: blood, either unsorted or a sorted T cell fraction (not recorded which). This TCR came from a human donor who was either an allogeneic HSCT recipient or a stem cell or donor lymphocyte infusion donor (not recorded which). It is not recorded whose cells these are; they may come from a transplant donor. The DNA for the CDR3 is TGCAGTGCTAGACCCTACCCCCTTGTGGCGGGGGCTAATGAGCAGTTCTTC. Amino acid sequence: CSARPYPLVAGANEQFF.